This TCR beta chain was found in a study of OX40 agonist ivuxolimab in advanced cancers. Study-wide background: Ivuxolimab, which is an agonistic anti-OX40 (CD134) antibody, was administered to the patients. Males comprised about 78% of the group, whose mean age was around 62 years (range roughly 20 to 90).

Anyone with autoimmune disease history or systemic immunosuppression was excluded. Using immunoSEQ multiplex PCR, the repertoire was profiled, and TCRdb retains in-frame clones only, with some absent. The sample has about 100,000 clones, 75% to 95% seen once. The sequences come from CD4+ or CD8+ T cells sorted from blood, collected in a trial of the OX40 agonist ivuxolimab. The receptor comes from an adult with an advanced solid tumor such as melanoma, head and neck, liver or kidney cancer.

The CDR3 loop is CASSPPPGLHSPLHF. CDR3 DNA: TGTGCCAGCAGTCCCCCCCCAGGGTTACATTCACCCCTCCACTTT. This chain links TRBV28 with TRBJ1-6, with D tentatively TRBD1 (5 bases). The ends were cut back, 5 bases at V and 8 bases at J, with 16 bases in the middle. Germline CDR1 MDHEN, CDR2 SYDVKM. CDR3 length equals 15 residues.